This T cell receptor beta chain was captured in a study of tumor and adjacent non-tumor tissue in lung cancer. The CDR3 loop spans 15 amino acids. Germline V lookup: CDR1 MNHNS, CDR2 SASEGT. Trimming stripped 5 bases from V and 10 bases from J, with 18 bases between. The library came from three nested PCR rounds adapted from ARM-PCR protocols. TCRdb passed the multiplex PCR reads through MiXCR, listing each CDR3 protein once. The data hold more than 120,000 distinct CDR3 sequences, with roughly 66% observed a single time. This clonotype appeared many times. This sample's RNA came from whole unsorted tissue. Between August and November 2014, newly diagnosed, chemotherapy-naive lung cancer patients underwent thoracic surgery in China.

This rearrangement joins TRBV6-1 to TRBJ1-6; maybe TRBD1 (6 bases). The receptor's source is a man between 60 and 75 years old with small cell lung cancer. Sequencing input: lung tumor tissue. Here the CDR3 DNA reads TGTGCCAGCAGTTCGGGGACACTCGGAGGATCACCCCTCCACTTT. Translating it yields CASSSGTLGGSPLHF.